The rows below give T cell receptor beta chains drawn from one sample of a study of PD-1 blockade in classical Hodgkin lymphoma. Libraries were prepared by immunoSEQ multiplex PCR; TCRdb keeps only in-frame clonotypes and omits some of them. The sample includes 65,000 to 95,000 clones, roughly 89% of them seen just once. Sequenced material: peripheral blood mononuclear cells (PBMCs), taken at baseline. The source is a human donor with classical Hodgkin lymphoma. The CDR3 runs from the conserved cysteine through the conserved F or W. A D gene is named only where the DNA matches it firmly. For some rows the clone size is stated as once, few or many, or as a class when expanded; others skip it.

TRBJ1-2 - TRBV7-7 - CASSLGQAKYGYTF TGTGCTAGCAGCTTGGGGCAGGCGAAGTATGGCTACACCTTC
TRBJ1-3 - TRBV7-2 - CASSLRAGSSGNTIYF TGTGCCAGCAGCTTAAGGGCAGGGAGCTCTGGAAACACCATATATTTT
TRBJ1-5 - TRBV28 - CASSLAQGDQPQHF TGTGCCAGCAGTTTAGCACAGGGTGATCAGCCCCAGCATTTT
TRBJ2-5 TRBD2 TRBV7-9 - CASSFYGGLGAETQYF TGTGCCAGCAGCTTTTATGGCGGACTAGGGGCAGAGACCCAGTACTTC
TRBJ1-5 - TRBV29-1 - CSVIQQNNQPQHF TGCAGCGTTATCCAGCAGAACAATCAGCCCCAGCATTTT
TRBJ1-5 - TRBV28 - CASSFLSGDNQPQHF TGTGCCAGCAGTTTTCTTTCAGGGGATAATCAGCCCCAGCATTTT
TRBJ2-7 - TRBV5-6 - CASSLRIGPSSYEQYF TGTGCCAGCAGCTTGAGGATTGGGCCGAGCTCCTACGAGCAGTACTTC
TRBJ2-1 - TRBV7-9 - CASSSRNEQFF TGTGCCAGCAGCTCTCGTAATGAGCAGTTCTTC
TRBJ2-6 - TRBV25-1 - CASRGTGANVLTF TGTGCCAGCAGAGGGACTGGGGCCAACGTCCTGACTTTC
TRBJ2-2 TRBD2 TRBV7-7 few CASSPSGRTGELFF TGTGCTAGCTCCCCTAGCGGGAGGACCGGGGAGCTGTTTTTT
TRBJ1-1 - TRBV2 few CASSTGPAFF TGTGCCAGCAGTACAGGGCCCGCTTTCTTT
TRBJ2-7 - TRBV29-1 - CSVEDDSTGNEQYF TGCAGCGTTGAAGATGACTCCACGGGCAACGAGCAGTACTTC
TRBJ2-1 - TRBV28 - CASSPTGQYNEQFF TGTGCCAGCAGCCCGACAGGACAATACAATGAGCAGTTCTTC
TRBJ1-1 - TRBV10-3 - CAISESQGLNTEAFF TGTGCCATCAGTGAGTCCCAGGGTCTGAACACTGAAGCTTTCTTT
TRBJ2-7 - TRBV2 once CASTSRGLDEQYF TGTGCCAGCACCTCGCGAGGGTTGGACGAGCAGTACTTC
TRBJ2-5 TRBD1 TRBV19 - CASSAGDSFRGTQYF TGTGCCAGTAGTGCTGGGGACAGCTTCCGGGGGACCCAGTACTTC
TRBJ1-4 - TRBV27 - CASSLPPSRGGEKLFF TGTGCCAGCAGTTTACCCCCTTCGAGGGGTGGGGAAAAACTGTTTTTT
TRBJ1-3 - TRBV11-2 few CASSLHAFTSRGNTIYF TGTGCCAGCAGCCTCCACGCCTTCACATCTAGAGGAAACACCATATATTTT
TRBJ2-1 - TRBV6-1 - CASSEGRADSYNEQFF TGTGCCAGCAGTGAAGGGAGGGCAGACTCCTACAATGAGCAGTTCTTC
TRBJ2-5 - TRBV4-3 - CASSQNRAKAETQYF TGCGCCAGCAGCCAGAACAGGGCAAAGGCGGAGACCCAGTACTTC
TRBJ2-1 - TRBV5-1 - CASRPNGGGSYNEQFF TGCGCCAGCAGGCCCAACGGGGGAGGCTCCTACAATGAGCAGTTCTTC
TRBJ2-7 - TRBV28 - CASSLQGFYEQYF TGTGCCAGCAGTTTACAAGGGTTCTACGAGCAGTACTTC
TRBJ1-5 - TRBV7-9 once CASSSYREDQPQHF TGTGCCAGCAGCTCATACAGGGAGGACCAGCCCCAGCATTTT
TRBJ2-7 - TRBV7-2 few CASSLSYEQYF TGTGCCAGCAGCCTATCCTACGAGCAGTACTTC
TRBJ2-7 TRBD2 TRBV4-1 once CASSQVWGLSGRPTYEQYF TGCGCCAGCAGCCAAGTATGGGGCCTCAGCGGGAGGCCAACCTACGAGCAGTACTTC
TRBJ2-3 TRBD2 TRBV7-6 - CASSLRTSGWGTDTQYF TGTGCCAGCAGCTTGCGGACTAGCGGATGGGGGACAGATACGCAGTATTTT
TRBJ1-1 - TRBV25-1 - CASSGMNTEAFF TGTGCCAGCAGTGGCATGAACACTGAAGCTTTCTTT
TRBJ1-1 - TRBV11-2 - CASSVTVKGTEAFF TGTGCCAGCAGCGTTACGGTTAAGGGCACTGAAGCTTTCTTT
TRBJ2-5 - TRBV10-2 - CASSDRATGRVETQYF TGCGCCAGCAGTGATCGGGCTACCGGCCGGGTCGAGACCCAGTACTTC
TRBJ2-5 TRBD2 TRBV9 - CASSRPGLQETQYF TGTGCCAGCAGCAGACCGGGACTACAAGAGACCCAGTACTTC
TRBJ2-1 TRBD2 TRBV7-9 once CASSSFSGNSYNEQFF TGTGCCAGCAGCTCCTTTAGCGGGAATTCGTACAATGAGCAGTTCTTC
TRBJ2-5 TRBD2 TRBV18 - CASSPLGTSGRVGETQYF TGTGCCAGCTCACCACTTGGGACTAGCGGGAGGGTTGGAGAGACCCAGTACTTC
TRBJ1-2 TRBD1 TRBV5-4 - CASSLLVEGAVYGYTF TGTGCCAGCAGCCTACTTGTGGAGGGGGCGGTTTATGGCTACACCTTC
TRBJ2-5 TRBD1 TRBV15 once CATSRDRDSISTQYF TGTGCCACCAGCAGAGATCGGGACAGTATATCGACCCAGTACTTC
TRBJ2-7 TRBD1 TRBV20-1 - CSGLTGNEQYF TGCAGTGGGTTGACAGGGAACGAGCAGTACTTC